This record looks at one T cell receptor (beta chain) sequence and its context. This specimen comes from a study of blood T cell repertoires in COVID-19. Turning to the study itself: T cells, B-cell-depleted T cells, or PBMCs provided the cDNA or gDNA that served as material.

The ends were cut back, 4 bases at V and 5 bases at J, with 17 bases in the middle. The CDR3 sequence is 16 residues long. CDR1 is MNHNY and CDR2 is SVGAGI in the germline V gene (reference sequence). Original data processing: Reference gene primer amplification in the assay estimated nucleated cell counts. Assay used: immunoSEQ multiplex PCR; TCRdb lists only in-frame clones, some missing. Clone size and the V and J calls come from that table; the DNA yielded D and trimming. In the table there are about 98,000 clones, 70% to 90% of which are singletons. The sequencing sample was made of peripheral blood. The sequence came from a man between 50 and 59 years old with active COVID-19. The chain is built from TRBV6-6 and TRBJ2-2, with a possible D match to TRBD1 (5 bases). DNA for the CDR3: TGTGCCAGCAGTTCACAGGCAAAGGGTACGACCGGGGAGCTGTTTTTT. It encodes CASSSQAKGTTGELFF.